The text below deals with one TCR beta chain. Its matching antigen is unknown. Per germline, CDR1 SGHAT and CDR2 FQNNGV. The CDR3 consists of 16 residues. V gave up 1 base and J gave up 4 bases; unmatched junction bases: 6. This sample stems from a study of cytomegalovirus exposure and HLA in healthy donors. Study-level results: Analysis performed later showed TCR beta chains linked to HLA being more clonally expanded than equally common others. Reported results showed that the classifier diagnosed cytomegalovirus status with high specificity and sensitivity. Later analysis identified a missense DCLRE1C variant that was linked to TCR beta V- and J-gene trimming.

60 Vbeta and 13 Jbeta primers were used in PCR. Some clones are missing from TCRdb's copy, which holds only in-frame ones; the method was immunoSEQ multiplex PCR. This sample yields about 130,000 clones, of which less than 85% are seen a single time; 4.3% belongs to the top ten. The receptor comes from a man younger than 35 in good health and CMV-seropositive. Sequencing used PBMCs. V usage is TRBV11-2 and J usage is TRBJ2-7, with TRBD2 identical over 11 bases. In DNA form, the CDR3 reads TGTGCCAGCAGCTTAGCTGGACTAGCGGGTGGTTACGAGCAGTACTTC. Amino acids: CASSLAGLAGGYEQYF.